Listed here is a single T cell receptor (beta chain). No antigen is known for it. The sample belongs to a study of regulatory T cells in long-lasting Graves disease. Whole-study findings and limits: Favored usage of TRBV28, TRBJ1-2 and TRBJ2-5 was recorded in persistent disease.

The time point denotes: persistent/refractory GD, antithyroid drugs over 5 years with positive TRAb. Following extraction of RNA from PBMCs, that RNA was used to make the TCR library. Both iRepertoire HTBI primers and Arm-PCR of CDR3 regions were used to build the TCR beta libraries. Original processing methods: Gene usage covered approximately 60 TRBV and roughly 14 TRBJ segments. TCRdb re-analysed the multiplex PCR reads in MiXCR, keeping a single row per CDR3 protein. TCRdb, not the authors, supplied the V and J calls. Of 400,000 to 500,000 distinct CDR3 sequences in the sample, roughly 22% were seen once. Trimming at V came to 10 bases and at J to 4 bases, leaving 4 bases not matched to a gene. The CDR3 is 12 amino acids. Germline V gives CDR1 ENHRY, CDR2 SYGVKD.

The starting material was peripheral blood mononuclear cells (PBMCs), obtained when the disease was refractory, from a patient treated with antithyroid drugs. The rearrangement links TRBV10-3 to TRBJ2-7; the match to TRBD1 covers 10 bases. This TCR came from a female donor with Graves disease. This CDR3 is CATKGQGYEQYF. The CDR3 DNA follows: TGTGCCACAAAGGGACAGGGGTACGAGCAGTACTTC.